One and the same sample provided the 11 T cell receptor beta chains below, sequenced in a study of T cell repertoires in cytomegalovirus infection. Using its own MiXCR run on the reads, TCRdb lists one record per CDR3 protein. The sample lists approximately 910,000 distinct CDR3 sequences, roughly 31% occurring once. For these TCRs, the target antigens are not known. The starting material was cultured CD8+ T cells from PBMCs, obtained from culture after CMV antigen stimulation. These receptors were taken from a human donor in good health (CMV status not recorded). Some clones in this sample may be carry-over from other donors' samples.

The chain employs TRBV7-2 and TRBJ1-2, with 8 bases matching TRBD1. This CDR3 region has 15 residues. V trimming: 5 bases; J trimming: 8 bases; junction bases outside the gene matches: 13. The V gene's germline CDR1 is SGHTA and CDR2 FQGNSA. In DNA, the CDR3 is TGTGCCAGCAGCCCGGGGGTCCAGGGGGCTGGGGGCTACACCTTC. Amino acid sequence: CASSPGVQGAGGYTF. The full variable domain, completed using reference TRBV7-2 and TRBJ1-2, is GAGVSQSPSNKVTEKGKDVELRCDPISGHTALYWYRQSLGQGLEFLIYFQGNSAPDKSGLPSDRFSAERTGGSVSTLTIQRTQQEDSAVYLCASSPGVQGAGGYTFGSGTRLTVV.

This rearrangement joins TRBV15 to TRBJ1-5; a weak D match, TRBD1 (5 bases). The CDR3 spans 13 residues. V was pared by 0 bases and J by 7 bases, with 7 bases between. Germline lookup yields CDR1 LNHNV and CDR2 YYDKDF (reference sequence). CDR3 region: CATSREGEQPQHF. CDR3 nucleotide sequence: TGTGCCACCAGCAGAGAGGGGGAGCAGCCCCAGCATTTT.

In this sample, this clonotype turned up a few times. V usage is TRBV6-1 and J usage is TRBJ2-1; maybe TRBD1 (6 bases). Germline V lookup: CDR1 MNHNS, CDR2 SASEGT. The CDR3 runs 13 residues. V gave up 3 bases and J gave up 9 bases, with 12 bases separating them. CDR3 sequence (DNA): TGTGCCAGCAGTGACTACAGGGAGAGTGAGCAGTTCTTC. This translates into CASSDYRESEQFF.

In its sample, this clonotype was seen many times. The chain uses TRBV7-6 and TRBJ2-7; D perhaps matches TRBD1 (5 bases). The ends were cut back, 3 bases at V and 7 bases at J, with 10 bases in the middle. Germline V gene data show CDR1 as SGHVS and CDR2 as FNYEAQ. The CDR3 length is 12 residues. In DNA, the CDR3 is TGTGCCAGCAGCTTCGACAGTCAGGAGCAGTACTTC. This gives the protein CASSFDSQEQYF.

This clonotype was counted only a few times. The chain recombines TRBV7-9 with TRBJ2-6, with 9 bases that match TRBD2. Germline CDR1 and CDR2: SEHNR and FQNEAQ (reference sequence). The V gene end was trimmed by 6 bases and the J gene end by 0 bases; junction bases not matched to a gene: 15. The CDR3 covers 20 residues. The DNA of the CDR3 is TGTGCCAGCAGACCTACCGCCGGGACTAGCAGGAGCTCTGGGGCCAACGTCCTGACTTTC. Translation gives CASRPTAGTSRSSGANVLTF.

This clonotype turned up a few times. The chain uses TRBV12-3 or TRBV12-4 and TRBJ1-2; D is perhaps TRBD1 (5 bases). This CDR3 comprises 13 residues. Between the trimmed V and J ends, which lost 8 bases and 7 bases, there was a span of 17 bases. CDR3 amino acids: CASRGWGEPGYTF. The CDR3 DNA reads TGTGCCAGCCGTGGTTGGGGGGAACCTGGCTACACCTTC.

V gene TRBV4-1 combines with J gene TRBJ2-1; TRBD1 aligns across 10 bases. This CDR3 comprises 16 residues. The J segment lost 4 bases and the V segment lost 4 bases, leaving 7 bases of the junction unmatched. Germline CDR1 and CDR2: MGHRA and YSYEKL. Written as DNA, the CDR3 is TGCGCCAGCAGCCTAAAGCTGGGACAGGGGTACAATGAGCAGTTCTTC. It encodes CASSLKLGQGYNEQFF.

This chain joins TRBV19 and TRBJ1-3; D not certain. V was clipped by 3 bases and J by 4 bases, with 13 bases between them. The germline V gene has CDR1 LNHDA and CDR2 SQIVND (reference sequence). The CDR3 has 15 amino acids. The CDR3 region has the DNA TGTGCCAGTAGTATGACCTCCGGCTCGGGAAACACCATATATTTT. Protein product: CASSMTSGSGNTIYF.

This clonotype was recorded many times. This chain uses TRBV7-6 with TRBJ2-3, with TRBD2 matching 8 bases. Per germline, CDR1 SGHVS and CDR2 FNYEAQ. Unmatched junction bases numbered 9, after V lost 0 bases and J lost 4 bases. The CDR3 has 17 amino acids. CDR3 sequence: CASSLARGTRASDTQYF. Written as DNA, the CDR3 is TGTGCCAGCAGCTTAGCGCGCGGGACTAGGGCGTCAGATACGCAGTATTTT.

The gene calls are TRBV27 and TRBJ2-5; 7 bases are a match to TRBD1. The junction had 8 bases not matched to a gene; V was cut back by 5 bases and J by 5 bases. CDR1 is MNHEY and CDR2 is SMNVEV in the germline V gene (reference sequence). The CDR3 spans 14 residues. CDR3 sequence (DNA): TGTGCCAGCAGTAAGGGACAGATAGTGGAGACCCAGTACTTC. This encodes CASSKGQIVETQYF.

The gene calls are TRBV4-2 and TRBJ2-1; D is unresolved. The CDR3 totals 16 residues. Germline CDR1 reads LGHNA; CDR2 reads YNFKEQ. V was pared by 5 bases and J by 0 bases, with 14 bases between. CDR3 sequence: CASSSGRMSSYNEQFF. As DNA, the CDR3 is TGTGCCAGCAGCAGTGGACGGATGAGCTCCTACAATGAGCAGTTCTTC.